A single sample is the source of the 30 T cell receptor beta chains below, sequenced in a study of shared clonotypes between healthy human individuals. Libraries were prepared by immunoSEQ multiplex PCR; TCRdb keeps only in-frame clonotypes and omits some of them. The table includes some 1.4 million clones, about 96% detected once. The sequencing sample was made of naive CD4+ T cells sorted from blood. Subset given: CD45RA+ positively selected. The origin of the receptors is a young man in good health.

This chain joins TRBV5-1 and TRBJ1-4, with D perhaps TRBD1 (6 bases). V shed 4 bases and J shed 7 bases, with 11 bases lying between them. The germline gives CDR1 SGHRS, CDR2 YFSETQ. This CDR3 has 13 residues. The CDR3 DNA is TGCGCCAGCAGCGCAGGGGTGGGTGAAAAACTGTTTTTT. Its translation: CASSAGVGEKLFF. The full variable domain, rest sourced from reference TRBV5-1 and TRBJ1-4, is KAGVTQTPRYLIKTRGQQVTLSCSPISGHRSVSWYQQTPGQGLQFLFEYFSETQRNKGNFPGRFSGRQFSNSRSEMNVSTLELGDSALYLCASSAGVGEKLFFGSGTQLSVL.

The chain joins TRBV9 to TRBJ2-3, with D tentatively TRBD2 (5 bases). V lost 0 bases to trimming and J lost 3 bases, with 14 bases between them. The CDR3 length is 16 residues. Germline values: CDR1 SGDLS, CDR2 YYNGEE. This CDR3 is CASSVAEGFGTDTQYF. CDR3 nucleotides: TGTGCCAGCAGCGTAGCTGAGGGATTTGGAACAGATACGCAGTATTTT. The full variable domain, completed using reference TRBV9 and TRBJ2-3, is DSGVTQTPKHLITATGQRVTLRCSPRSGDLSVYWYQQSLDQGLQFLIQYYNGEERAKGNILERFSAQQFPDLHSELNLSSLELGDSALYFCASSVAEGFGTDTQYFGPGTRLTVL.

To note about this clone: Other DNA sequences in the sample encode the same CDR3. The rearrangement joins TRBV27 to TRBJ1-1; the D is unclear. Germline-derived CDR1 and CDR2 are MNHEY and SMNVEV (reference sequence). V was trimmed by 3 bases and J by 0 bases, leaving 5 bases between them. This CDR3 region has 13 residues. In DNA form, the CDR3 reads TGTGCCAGCAGTTTCCGGCTGAACACTGAAGCTTTCTTT. Protein: CASSFRLNTEAFF.

This chain uses TRBV21-1 with TRBJ2-3; TRBD1, the D gene given by the table, was not confirmed from the DNA. TRBV21-1 is termed a pseudogene. This CDR3 is 21 amino acids long. The CDR3 protein is CASSKGEKDRGISCSTDTQYF. Written as DNA, the CDR3 is TGTGCCAGCAGCAAAGGGGAAAAGGACAGGGGGATCTCTTGTAGCACAGATACGCAGTATTTT.

V is TRBV2 and J is TRBJ2-4, with TRBD2 matching over 14 bases. Germline values: CDR1 SNHLY, CDR2 FYNNEI. The J segment lost 0 bases and the V segment lost 1 base, leaving 2 bases of the junction unmatched. This CDR3 spans 18 amino acids. The CDR3: CASSEGTSGRPAKNIQYF. In nucleotides, the CDR3 is TGTGCCAGCAGTGAAGGGACTAGCGGGAGGCCAGCCAAAAACATTCAGTACTTC.

This chain links TRBV5-1 with TRBJ1-5; TRBD1 matches 9 bases. Germline values: CDR1 SGHRS, CDR2 YFSETQ. The CDR3 covers 15 residues. The V segment lost 4 bases and the J segment 5 bases; nucleotides outside the gene matches: 7. The CDR3 DNA sequence: TGCGCCAGCAGCCAGGGTGGACAGGGGCATCAGCCCCAGCATTTT. Its protein is CASSQGGQGHQPQHF. Using reference TRBV5-1 and TRBJ1-5 for the parts outside the CDR3, the full variable domain is KAGVTQTPRYLIKTRGQQVTLSCSPISGHRSVSWYQQTPGQGLQFLFEYFSETQRNKGNFPGRFSGRQFSNSRSEMNVSTLELGDSALYLCASSQGGQGHQPQHFGDGTRLSIL.

This rearrangement joins TRBV10-3 to TRBJ1-5; D call uncertain. CDR3 length: 14 residues. Trimming stripped 6 bases from V and 9 bases from J, with 18 bases between. CDR1 is ENHRY and CDR2 is SYGVKD in the germline V gene. The CDR3 here is CAISLEYPSAPQHF. CDR3 sequence (DNA): TGTGCCATCAGCCTTGAGTACCCCAGCGCGCCCCAGCATTTT.

The chain combines TRBV18 with TRBJ2-5; D is undetermined. Per the germline V gene, CDR1 is KGHSH and CDR2 is LQKENI. This CDR3 has 13 amino acids. The V end lost 3 bases, the J end lost 4 bases, and 9 bases lay between the germline ends. This CDR3 reads CASSPSRSETQYF. The DNA for the CDR3 is TGTGCCAGCTCACCGTCTAGATCAGAGACCCAGTACTTC.

A single count supports this clone. This rearrangement joins TRBV18 to TRBJ2-5, with D hard to call. The CDR3 contains 15 residues. The V end lost 6 bases, the J end lost 1 base, and 15 bases lay between the germline ends. Germline V gene lookup returns CDR1 KGHSH and CDR2 LQKENI. The CDR3 coding sequence is TGTGCCAGCTCCCTCCAAGACACACTCCAAGAGACCCAGTACTTC. This translates into CASSLQDTLQETQYF.

This chain connects TRBV2 to TRBJ2-2, with 7 bases aligning to TRBD1. This CDR3 has 13 residues. Germline V CDR1 and CDR2: SNHLY, FYNNEI. V dropped 9 bases and J dropped 8; count of bases not matched to a gene: 9. The CDR3: CARKGAVPGELFF. The CDR3 DNA sequence: TGTGCCAGGAAGGGGGCTGTCCCTGGGGAGCTGTTTTTT.

This chain uses TRBV6-5 with TRBJ1-1; D is possibly TRBD1 (5 bases). V shed 0 bases and J shed 6 bases, with 14 bases lying between them. The CDR3 length is 15 residues. The germline gives CDR1 MNHEY, CDR2 SVGAGI. CDR3 sequence (DNA): TGTGCCAGCAGTTACTCAACAGGTCGATCTGCTGAAGCTTTCTTT. Protein product: CASSYSTGRSAEAFF.

V gene TRBV6-5 combines with J gene TRBJ2-1; 11 bases fit TRBD2. The J segment lost 7 bases and the V segment lost 3 bases, leaving 5 bases of the junction unmatched. CDR1 MNHEY and CDR2 SVGAGI come from the germline V gene. There are 15 residues in the CDR3. The CDR3 loop reads CASSYLLAGENEQFF. In DNA form, the CDR3 reads TGTGCCAGCAGTTATTTACTAGCGGGAGAGAATGAGCAGTTCTTC.

The chain recombines TRBV19 with TRBJ1-4; D is perhaps TRBD1 (5 bases). Germline values: CDR1 LNHDA, CDR2 SQIVND (reference sequence). The V end lost 4 bases, the J end lost 8 bases, and 14 bases lay between the germline ends. This CDR3 contains 14 residues. CDR3 protein: CASSNHDSGEKLFF. The CDR3 nucleotides are TGTGCCAGTAGTAATCATGACAGCGGCGAAAAACTGTTTTTT.

Worth noting for this clone: Other nucleotide sequences in the sample specify the same CDR3. The V and J genes are TRBV11-2 and TRBJ2-5; TRBD1 matches at 10 bases. Germline CDR1 is SGHAT and CDR2 is FQNNGV. Trimming took 5 bases from V and 5 from J; bases not matched to a gene: 2. This CDR3 region has 13 residues. The CDR3 bases are TGTGCCAGCAGCCGGGGACAGGGGGAGACCCAGTACTTC. Amino acids: CASSRGQGETQYF.

The chain has TRBV5-4 and TRBJ2-3, with D uncertain. This CDR3 comprises 15 residues. Trimming stripped 3 bases from V and 5 bases from J, with 16 bases between. Germline loops: CDR1 SGHNT, CDR2 YYREEE (reference sequence). CDR3 amino acids: CASSSETARKDTQYF. DNA of the CDR3: TGTGCCAGCAGCTCTGAAACTGCTAGGAAAGATACGCAGTATTTT.

The CDR3, as DNA: TGCGCCAGCAGCTCCGGGGGGGGCCTCTATGGCTACACCTTC. This sequence encodes CASSSGGGLYGYTF. J is TRBJ1-2 and V is TRBV4-1; possibly TRBD1 for D (6 bases). This CDR3 region has 14 residues. Germline V gene sequence: CDR1 MGHRA, CDR2 YSYEKL. The V gene lost 5 bases and the J gene lost 4 bases, with 14 bases spanning the gap.

Here the CDR3 DNA reads TGTGCCAGCAGCGTCGGGAGTGCCCCGAACACCGGGGAGCTGTTTTTT. The encoded protein is CASSVGSAPNTGELFF. The chain couples TRBV9 to TRBJ2-2, with D perhaps matching TRBD2 (6 bases). The CDR3 extends over 16 amino acids. The V end lost 2 bases, the J end lost 0 bases, and 11 bases lay between the germline ends. CDR1 and CDR2 (germline): SGDLS, YYNGEE.

The chain employs TRBV5-1 and TRBJ2-7; D could derive from TRBD1 or TRBD2 (5 bases each). The V end was cut by 1 base, the J end by 7 bases, with 21 bases between. This CDR3 is built from 16 residues. The V gene's germline CDR1 is SGHRS and CDR2 YFSETQ. In DNA form, the CDR3 reads TGCGCCAGCAGCTTGCGAGACCCCCGGAGAGAGGGGGAGCAGTACTTC. It yields the protein CASSLRDPRREGEQYF.

The chain uses TRBV25-1 and TRBJ1-2; D unclear. Per germline, CDR1 MGHDK and CDR2 SYGVNS. With 5 bases removed from V and 7 bases from J, the gap between germline ends came to 11 bases. This CDR3 is 12 amino acids long. The CDR3 is CASSPPRGGYTF. The CDR3 nucleotides read TGTGCCAGCAGTCCCCCCCGGGGTGGCTACACCTTC.

The chain recombines TRBV30 with TRBJ1-2, with 7 bases that match TRBD1. Germline CDR1 is GTSNPN and CDR2 is SVGIG (reference sequence). CDR3 size: 13 residues. V gave up 7 bases and J gave up 7 bases; unmatched junction bases: 12. The CDR3 spells CASDREILPGYTF. As DNA, the CDR3 is TGTGCCTCAGACAGGGAGATTCTTCCTGGCTACACCTTC.

Notes on this clone: Other DNA sequences in this sample translate to the same CDR3. The chain couples TRBV5-1 to TRBJ1-1; unclear D gene. Germline assignment: CDR1 SGHRS and CDR2 YFSETQ. This CDR3 has 14 amino acids. With 0 bases removed from V and 1 base from J, the gap between germline ends came to 7 bases. The CDR3 DNA reads as TGCGCCAGCAGCTTGGGCACAGCGAACACTGAAGCTTTCTTT. Translating it yields CASSLGTANTEAFF. Filled out from reference TRBV5-1 and TRBJ1-1, the complete variable domain reads KAGVTQTPRYLIKTRGQQVTLSCSPISGHRSVSWYQQTPGQGLQFLFEYFSETQRNKGNFPGRFSGRQFSNSRSEMNVSTLELGDSALYLCASSLGTANTEAFFGQGTRLTVV.

Regarding this clone: The sample contains more than one DNA sequence encoding this CDR3. The gene calls are TRBV7-3 and TRBJ2-2, with unresolved D. The CDR3 totals 12 residues. V was shortened by 5 bases and J by 6 bases, with 7 bases between the two germline ends. Germline CDR1 reads SGHTA; CDR2 reads FQGTGA. The CDR3 loop reads CASSPVSGELFF. The CDR3 coding sequence is TGTGCCAGCAGCCCCGTGTCCGGGGAGCTGTTTTTT.

This chain connects TRBV28 to TRBJ1-2; D is unclear. CDR1 is MDHEN, CDR2 SYDVKM, per germline. This CDR3 has 11 amino acids. V was clipped by 1 base and J by 7 bases, with 4 bases between them. The CDR3 region has the DNA TGTGCCAGCAGTTTATACTCTGGCTACACCTTC. Translation: CASSLYSGYTF.

The chain is built from TRBV6-5 and TRBJ1-1, with D unclear. The CDR3 covers 14 residues. V lost 0 bases and J 0 bases, leaving 5 bases between the germline ends. Germline CDR1 is MNHEY and CDR2 is SVGAGI. CDR3: CASSYSWVNTEAFF. In DNA, the CDR3 is TGTGCCAGCAGTTACTCGTGGGTGAACACTGAAGCTTTCTTT.

The chain employs TRBV7-2 and TRBJ1-5; D is unclear. Per germline, CDR1 SGHTA and CDR2 FQGNSA. The V end was cut by 3 bases, the J end by 0 bases, with 6 bases between. There are 14 residues in the CDR3. The CDR3 DNA reads TGTGCCAGCAGCTTTGGGTCTAGCAATCAGCCCCAGCATTTT. It codes for CASSFGSSNQPQHF.

V gene TRBV21-1 combines with J gene TRBJ2-1; the tabulated D call, TRBD2, remains unverified against the DNA. TRBV21-1 is a known pseudogene. CDR3 size: 15 residues. CDR3: CASSKVVGGYHEQFF. In DNA form, the CDR3 reads TGTGCCAGCAGCAAAGTTGTGGGAGGGTACCATGAGCAGTTCTTC.

The chain carries TRBV28 and TRBJ2-7; TRBD2 matches 9 bases. The trim removed 5 bases at V and 3 bases at J, leaving 11 bases unmatched. CDR1 is MDHEN, CDR2 SYDVKM, per germline. This CDR3 has 16 amino acids. The CDR3 coding sequence is TGTGCCAGCAGTCCCCGCGGGGGGGCGAAGGTCTACGAGCAGTACTTC. This sequence encodes CASSPRGGAKVYEQYF.

This clone occurred once. V usage is TRBV7-2 and J usage is TRBJ2-1; weak D call: TRBD1 (6 bases). CDR3 length equals 12 residues. V lost 5 bases, J lost 9 bases, and 11 bases lay in between. Germline CDR1 and CDR2: SGHTA and FQGNSA. This chain's CDR3 is CASSRLGGEQFF. In DNA form, the CDR3 reads TGTGCCAGCAGCCGGCTAGGGGGTGAGCAGTTCTTC.

The chain combines TRBV30 with TRBJ1-5; D is unresolved. Germline CDR1 reads GTSNPN; CDR2 reads SVGIG (reference sequence). V gave up 0 bases and J gave up 0 bases, with 9 bases separating them. There are 15 residues in the CDR3. This CDR3 reads CAWSVSGSSNQPQHF. For the CDR3, the DNA is TGTGCCTGGAGTGTTTCGGGGAGTAGCAATCAGCCCCAGCATTTT. The whole variable domain, filled in from reference TRBV30 and TRBJ1-5, reads SQTIHQWPATLVQPVGSPLSLECTVEGTSNPNLYWYRQAAGRGLQLLFYSVGIGQISSEVPQNLSASRPQDRQFILSSKKLLLSDSGFYLCAWSVSGSSNQPQHFGDGTRLSIL.

This sequence joins TRBV9 and TRBJ2-7; 8 bases agree with TRBD2. This CDR3 has 16 residues. V was clipped by 7 bases and J by 4 bases; unmatched bases: 16. The germline CDR1 and CDR2 sequences are SGDLS and YYNGEE. Here the CDR3 reads CASSRGAGDGIYEQYF. The CDR3 DNA is TGTGCCAGCTCAAGGGGAGCGGGAGATGGTATTTACGAGCAGTACTTC.